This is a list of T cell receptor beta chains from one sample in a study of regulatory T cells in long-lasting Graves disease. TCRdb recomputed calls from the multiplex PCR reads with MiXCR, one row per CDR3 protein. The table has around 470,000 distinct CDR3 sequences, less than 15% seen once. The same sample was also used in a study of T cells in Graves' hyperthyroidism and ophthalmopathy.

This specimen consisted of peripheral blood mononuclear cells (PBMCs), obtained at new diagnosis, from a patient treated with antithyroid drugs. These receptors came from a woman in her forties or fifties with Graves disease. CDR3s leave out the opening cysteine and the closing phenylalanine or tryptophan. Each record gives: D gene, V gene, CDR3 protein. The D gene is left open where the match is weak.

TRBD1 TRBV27 ASRGQGNYNEQF
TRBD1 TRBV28 ASSLWSRGHYNEQF
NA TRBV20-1 SASPQSSYNEQF
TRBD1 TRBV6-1 ASSEGQGALDGYT
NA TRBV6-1 ASNEQGSGYGYT
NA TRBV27 ASRVMRDTDTQY
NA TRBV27 ASSFIGGNNEQF
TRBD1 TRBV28 ASSGSLDRILKETQY
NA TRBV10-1 ASSEKVGSSYNEQF
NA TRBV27 ASSWGFNTEAF
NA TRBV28 ASSKTTGNTIY
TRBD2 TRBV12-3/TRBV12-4 ASSRTSGNGELF
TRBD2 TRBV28 ASSPGLAGFGETQY
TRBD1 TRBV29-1 SVDAGGIGQF
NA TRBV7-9 ASSLSRNEAF
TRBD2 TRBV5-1 ASSSVAGAGNEQF
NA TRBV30 AWSGGYTDTQY
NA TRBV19 ASSTSSAHYEQY
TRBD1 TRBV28 ASSLGTGGFNGYT
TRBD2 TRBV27 ASSSAGLAGGGLEQF
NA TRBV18 ASSPSTRSIGF
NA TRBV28 ASTLSGWGNEQY
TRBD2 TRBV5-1 ASSFQTSGSTDTQY
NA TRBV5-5 ASSFSAGLIYEQY
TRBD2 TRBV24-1 ATSEQLAGGPDTQY
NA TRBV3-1 ASRAGENYGYT
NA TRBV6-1 ASSERGSNQPQH
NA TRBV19 ASSIPYTEAF
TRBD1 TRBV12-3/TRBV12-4 ASSLADRGRYEQY
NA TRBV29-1 SVGGGGGVTIRDTQY
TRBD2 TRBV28 ASSSGRAYNEQF
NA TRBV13 ASSLNPTYEQY
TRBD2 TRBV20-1 SARDGGDPYEQY
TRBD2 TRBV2 ASSTSGTGYTQY
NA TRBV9 ASSGVKEGSTDTQY
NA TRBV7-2 ASSLRAAYTGELF
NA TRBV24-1 ATSDSKQSLYQETQY
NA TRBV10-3 AISESELMNEQF
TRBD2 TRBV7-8 ASSLKVASGGSYNEQF
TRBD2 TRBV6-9 ASSKSRGTRGETQY
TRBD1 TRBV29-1 SGTGQGKD